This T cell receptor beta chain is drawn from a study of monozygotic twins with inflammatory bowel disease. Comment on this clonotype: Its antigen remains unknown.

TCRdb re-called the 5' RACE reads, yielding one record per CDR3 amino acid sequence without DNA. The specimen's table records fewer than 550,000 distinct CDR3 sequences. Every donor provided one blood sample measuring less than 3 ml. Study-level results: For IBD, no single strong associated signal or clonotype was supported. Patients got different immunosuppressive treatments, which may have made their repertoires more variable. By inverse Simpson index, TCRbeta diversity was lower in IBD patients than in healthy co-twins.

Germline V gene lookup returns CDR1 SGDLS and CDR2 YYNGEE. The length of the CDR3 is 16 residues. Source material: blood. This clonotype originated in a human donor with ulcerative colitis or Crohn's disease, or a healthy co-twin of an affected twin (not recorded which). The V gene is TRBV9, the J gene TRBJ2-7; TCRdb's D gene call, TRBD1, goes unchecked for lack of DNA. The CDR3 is CASSPGSLSSSYEQYF.